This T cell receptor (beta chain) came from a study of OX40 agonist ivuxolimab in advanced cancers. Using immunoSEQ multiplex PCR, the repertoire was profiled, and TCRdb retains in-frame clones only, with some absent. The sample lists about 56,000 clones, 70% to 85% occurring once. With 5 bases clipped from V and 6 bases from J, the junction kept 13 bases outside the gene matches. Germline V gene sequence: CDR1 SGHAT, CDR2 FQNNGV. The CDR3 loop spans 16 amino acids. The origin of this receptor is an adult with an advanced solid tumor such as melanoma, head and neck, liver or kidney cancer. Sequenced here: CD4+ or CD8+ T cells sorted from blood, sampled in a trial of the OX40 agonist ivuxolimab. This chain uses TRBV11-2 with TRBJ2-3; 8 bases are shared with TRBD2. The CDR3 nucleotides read TGTGCCAGCAGCCGACGTGGGGCGGGAGGTAATGATACGCAGTATTTT. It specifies CASSRRGAGGNDTQYF.